The TCR beta chain under discussion was sequenced for a study of patients and donors after allogeneic stem cell transplantation. TCRdb recomputed calls from the RT-PCR reads with MiXCR, one row per CDR3 protein. The table shows approximately 210,000 distinct CDR3 sequences, with around two fifths occurring only once. This TCR was sampled from a human donor who was either an allogeneic HSCT recipient or a stem cell or donor lymphocyte infusion donor (not recorded which). It is not recorded whose cells these are; they may come from a transplant donor. What was sequenced was blood, either unsorted or a sorted T cell fraction (not recorded which).

As DNA, the CDR3 is TGTGCCAGCTGGGGGACAGGGTCGCTGGATGAGCAGTTCTTC. Protein sequence: CASWGTGSLDEQFF. This chain joins TRBV28 and TRBJ2-1, with TRBD1 matching over 9 bases. This CDR3 contains 14 residues. The V gene's germline CDR1 is MDHEN and CDR2 SYDVKM. Trimming at V came to 8 bases and at J to 8 bases, leaving 10 bases not matched to a gene.